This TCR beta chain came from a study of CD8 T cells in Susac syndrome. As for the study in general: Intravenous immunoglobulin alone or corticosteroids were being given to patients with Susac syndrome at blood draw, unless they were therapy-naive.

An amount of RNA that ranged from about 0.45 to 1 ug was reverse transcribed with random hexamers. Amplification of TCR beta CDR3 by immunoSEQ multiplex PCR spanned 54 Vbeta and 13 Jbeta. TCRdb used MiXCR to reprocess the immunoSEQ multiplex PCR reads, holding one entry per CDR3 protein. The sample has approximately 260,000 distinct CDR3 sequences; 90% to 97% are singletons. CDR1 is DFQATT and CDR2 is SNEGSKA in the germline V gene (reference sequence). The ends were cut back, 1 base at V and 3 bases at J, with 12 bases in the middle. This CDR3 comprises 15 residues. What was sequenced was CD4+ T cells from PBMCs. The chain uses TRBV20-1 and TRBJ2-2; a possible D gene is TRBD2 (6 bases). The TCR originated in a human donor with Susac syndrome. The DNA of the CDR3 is TGCAGTGCTAGAGTTGAGCGGAGGGACACCGGGGAGCTGTTTTTT. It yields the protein CSARVERRDTGELFF.